The present T cell receptor (beta chain) was sequenced within a study of spatial heterogeneity in lung cancer. Turning to the study itself: The mean occurrence of each unique TCR and UMI combination in raw reads exceeded 8.5.

A single record per CDR3 protein comes from TCRdb applying MiXCR to the 5' RACE reads. The table shows some 100,000 distinct CDR3 sequences, with over 9.5% occurring only once. The CDR3 sequence is 16 residues long. The V end lost 2 bases, the J end lost 5 bases, and 14 bases lay between the germline ends. Germline V gives CDR1 KGHDR, CDR2 SFDVKD. This clonotype has more than one count but fewer than ten. Time point defined: sample taken at primary tumor resection. Material for sequencing was whole RNA from tumor, nontumor lung or frozen PBMC, left unsorted. Samples came from some 73 TRACERx patients with untreated early-stage lung cancer.

This chain joins TRBV24-1 and TRBJ2-2; perhaps TRBD2 as D (6 bases). This clonotype was sampled from a male donor with early-stage non-small cell lung cancer. Source: PBMCs, taken at surgery. The CDR3 DNA reads as TGTGCCACCAGTGATTCGCAGCGGGTTACGACCGGGGAGCTGTTTTTT. Translated, it gives CATSDSQRVTTGELFF.